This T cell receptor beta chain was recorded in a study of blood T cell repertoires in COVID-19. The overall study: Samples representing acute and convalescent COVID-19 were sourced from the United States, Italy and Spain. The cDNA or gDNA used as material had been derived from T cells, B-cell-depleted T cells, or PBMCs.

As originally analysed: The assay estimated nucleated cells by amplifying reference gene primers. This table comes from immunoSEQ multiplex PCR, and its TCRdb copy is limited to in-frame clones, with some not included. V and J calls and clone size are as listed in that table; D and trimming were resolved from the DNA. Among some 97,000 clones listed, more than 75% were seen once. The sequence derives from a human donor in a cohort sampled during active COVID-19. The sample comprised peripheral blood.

For the CDR3, the DNA is TGTGCCAGCAGTTACCAGACAGGGTGGACCTACGAGCAGTACTTC. Its translation is CASSYQTGWTYEQYF. The J gene is TRBJ2-7, the V gene TRBV6-5, with 7 bases that match TRBD1. The CDR3 is 15 residues long. J gave up 2 bases and V 2 bases, and 6 bases lay outside the gene matches. Germline V gene data show CDR1 as MNHEY and CDR2 as SVGAGI.